This TCR beta chain was profiled in a study of T cell repertoires in cytomegalovirus infection. A single record per CDR3 protein comes from TCRdb applying MiXCR to the reads. The sample lists about 400,000 distinct CDR3 sequences, around 18% occurring once. CDR1 is SGHTA, CDR2 FQGNSA, per germline. The CDR3 extends over 15 amino acids. V shed 1 base and J shed 5 bases, with 12 bases lying between them. This clonotype has a count of ten or more. V and J are TRBV7-2 and TRBJ1-5; D possibly corresponds to TRBD1 (5 bases). The sequencing sample was made of PBMCs. This sequence was found in a human donor in good health (CMV status not recorded). Some clones in this sample may be carry-over from other donors' samples. This chain's CDR3 is CASSLGAGMDQPQHF. CDR3 in DNA: TGTGCCAGCAGCTTAGGAGCAGGGATGGATCAGCCCCAGCATTTT.